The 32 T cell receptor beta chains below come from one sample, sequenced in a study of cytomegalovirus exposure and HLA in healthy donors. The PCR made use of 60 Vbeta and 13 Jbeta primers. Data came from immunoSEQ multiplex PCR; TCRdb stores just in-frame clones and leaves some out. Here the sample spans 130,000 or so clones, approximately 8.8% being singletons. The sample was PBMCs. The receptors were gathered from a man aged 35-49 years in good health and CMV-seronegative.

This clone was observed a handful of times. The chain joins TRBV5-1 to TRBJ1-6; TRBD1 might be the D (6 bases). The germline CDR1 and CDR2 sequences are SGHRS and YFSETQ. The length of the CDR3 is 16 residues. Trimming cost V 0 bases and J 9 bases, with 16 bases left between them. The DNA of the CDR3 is TGCGCCAGCAGCTTGGGACCTCCGGGGGGCGTTTCACCCCTCCACTTT. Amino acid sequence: CASSLGPPGGVSPLHF.

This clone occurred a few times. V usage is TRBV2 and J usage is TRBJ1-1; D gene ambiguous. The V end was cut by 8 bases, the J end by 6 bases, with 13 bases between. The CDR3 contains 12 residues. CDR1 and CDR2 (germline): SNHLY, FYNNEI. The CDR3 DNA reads TGTGCCAGCGTAGCCGTTTTCGCTGAAGCTTTCTTT. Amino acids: CASVAVFAEAFF.

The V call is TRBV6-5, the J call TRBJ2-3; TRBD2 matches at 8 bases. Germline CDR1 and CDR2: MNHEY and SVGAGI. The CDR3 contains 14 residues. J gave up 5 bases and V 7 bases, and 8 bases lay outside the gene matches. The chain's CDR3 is CASIPAGVKDTQYF. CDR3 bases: TGTGCCAGCATTCCAGCGGGGGTAAAAGATACGCAGTATTTT.

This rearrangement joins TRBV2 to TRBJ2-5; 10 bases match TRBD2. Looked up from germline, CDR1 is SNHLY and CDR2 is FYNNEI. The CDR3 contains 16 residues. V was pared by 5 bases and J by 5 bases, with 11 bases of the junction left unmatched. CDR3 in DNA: TGTGCCAGCAGTCTCCGGAGCGGGGGGGCCGGGGAGACCCAGTACTTC. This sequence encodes CASSLRSGGAGETQYF.

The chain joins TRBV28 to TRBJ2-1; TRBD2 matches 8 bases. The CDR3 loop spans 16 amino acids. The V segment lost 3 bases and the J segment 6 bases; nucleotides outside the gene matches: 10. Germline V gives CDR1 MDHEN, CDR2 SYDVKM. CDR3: CASSFGGASGANEQFF. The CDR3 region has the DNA TGTGCCAGCAGTTTCGGGGGGGCTAGCGGAGCCAATGAGCAGTTCTTC.

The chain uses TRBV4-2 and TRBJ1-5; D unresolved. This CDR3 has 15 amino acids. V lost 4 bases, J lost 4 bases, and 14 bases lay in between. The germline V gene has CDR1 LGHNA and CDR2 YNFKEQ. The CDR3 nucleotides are TGTGCCAGCAGCCGTCTGAGGCACGGTAATCAGCCCCAGCATTTT. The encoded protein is CASSRLRHGNQPQHF.

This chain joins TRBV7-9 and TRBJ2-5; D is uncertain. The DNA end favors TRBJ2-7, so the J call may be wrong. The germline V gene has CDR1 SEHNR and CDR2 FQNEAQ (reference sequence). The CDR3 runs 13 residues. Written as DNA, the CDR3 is TGTGCCAGCAGCTCCCCATCGCACTACGAGCAGTACTTC. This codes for CASSSPSHYEQYF.

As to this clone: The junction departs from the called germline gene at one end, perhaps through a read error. The CDR3 DNA sequence: TGCGTCAGCAGCTTGTGGGACAGGGGGACAGATACGCAGTATTTT. Residues: CVSSLWDRGTDTQYF. The V gene is TRBV5-1, the J gene TRBJ2-3, with 11 bases lining up with TRBD1. Germline loops: CDR1 SGHRS, CDR2 YFSETQ. This CDR3 comprises 15 residues.

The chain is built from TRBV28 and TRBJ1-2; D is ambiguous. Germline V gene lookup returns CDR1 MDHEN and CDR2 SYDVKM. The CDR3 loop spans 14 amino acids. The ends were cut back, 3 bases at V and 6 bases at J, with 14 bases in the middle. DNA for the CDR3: TGTGCCAGCAGTTTGGTGGGAGGTGTCCATGGCTACACCTTC. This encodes CASSLVGGVHGYTF.

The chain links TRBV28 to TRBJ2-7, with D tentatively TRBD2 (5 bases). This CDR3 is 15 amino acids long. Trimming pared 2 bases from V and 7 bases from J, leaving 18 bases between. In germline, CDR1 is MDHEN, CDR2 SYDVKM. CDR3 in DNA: TGTGCCAGCAGTTTACAAGTCAGCGGTGTCGGTGAGCAGTACTTC. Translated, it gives CASSLQVSGVGEQYF.

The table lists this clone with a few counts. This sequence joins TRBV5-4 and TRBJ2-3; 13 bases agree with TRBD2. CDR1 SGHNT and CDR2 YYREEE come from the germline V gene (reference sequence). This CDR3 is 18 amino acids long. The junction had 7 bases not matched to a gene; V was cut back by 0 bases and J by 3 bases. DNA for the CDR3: TGTGCCAGCAGCTTGGGAGGACTAGCGGGGGTTGGAACAGATACGCAGTATTTT. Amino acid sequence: CASSLGGLAGVGTDTQYF.

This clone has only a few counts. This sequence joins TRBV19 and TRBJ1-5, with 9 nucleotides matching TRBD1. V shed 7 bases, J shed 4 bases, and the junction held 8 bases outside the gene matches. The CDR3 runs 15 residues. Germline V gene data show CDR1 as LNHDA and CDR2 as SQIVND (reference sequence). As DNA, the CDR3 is TGTGCCAGTAAGCAGGGACAGGGCCAAAATCAGCCCCAGCATTTT. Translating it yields CASKQGQGQNQPQHF.

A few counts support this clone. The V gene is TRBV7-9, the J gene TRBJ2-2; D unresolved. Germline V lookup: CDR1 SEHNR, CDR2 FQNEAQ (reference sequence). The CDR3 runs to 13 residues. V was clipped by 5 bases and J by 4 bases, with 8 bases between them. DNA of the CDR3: TGTGCCAGCAGCCTGGAGAGCACCGGGGAGCTGTTTTTT. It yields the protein CASSLESTGELFF.

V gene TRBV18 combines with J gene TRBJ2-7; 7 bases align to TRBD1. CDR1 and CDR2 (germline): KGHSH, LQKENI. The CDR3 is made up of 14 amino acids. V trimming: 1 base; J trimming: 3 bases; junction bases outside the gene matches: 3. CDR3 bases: TGTGCCAGCTCACCACTCGCAGGGGGCTACGAGCAGTACTTC. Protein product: CASSPLAGGYEQYF. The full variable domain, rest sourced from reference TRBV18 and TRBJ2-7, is NAGVMQNPRHLVRRRGQEARLRCSPMKGHSHVYWYRQLPEEGLKFMVYLQKENIIDESGMPKERFSAEFPKEGPSILRIQQVVRGDSAAYFCASSPLAGGYEQYFGPGTRLTVT.

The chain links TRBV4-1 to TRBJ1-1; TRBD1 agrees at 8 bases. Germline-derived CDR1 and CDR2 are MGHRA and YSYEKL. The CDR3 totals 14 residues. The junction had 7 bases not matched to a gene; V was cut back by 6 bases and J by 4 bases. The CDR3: CASSQRQGFTEAFF. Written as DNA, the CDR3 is TGCGCCAGCAGTCAACGACAGGGGTTCACTGAAGCTTTCTTT.

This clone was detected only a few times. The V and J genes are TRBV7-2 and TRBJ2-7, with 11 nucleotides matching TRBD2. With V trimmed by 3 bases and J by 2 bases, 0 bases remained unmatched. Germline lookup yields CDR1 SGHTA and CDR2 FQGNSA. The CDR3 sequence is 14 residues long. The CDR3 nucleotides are TGTGCCAGCAGCTTTAGCGGGGGGGCCTACGAGCAGTACTTC. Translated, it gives CASSFSGGAYEQYF.

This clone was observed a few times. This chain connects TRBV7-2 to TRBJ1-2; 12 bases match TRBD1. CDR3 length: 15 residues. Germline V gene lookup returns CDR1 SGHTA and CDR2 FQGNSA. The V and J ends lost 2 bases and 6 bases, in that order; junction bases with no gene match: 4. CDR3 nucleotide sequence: TGTGCCAGCAGCTTAAAGGGACAGGGGGCGAATGGCTACACCTTC. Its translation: CASSLKGQGANGYTF. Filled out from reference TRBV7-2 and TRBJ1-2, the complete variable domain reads GAGVSQSPSNKVTEKGKDVELRCDPISGHTALYWYRQSLGQGLEFLIYFQGNSAPDKSGLPSDRFSAERTGGSVSTLTIQRTQQEDSAVYLCASSLKGQGANGYTFGSGTRLTVV.

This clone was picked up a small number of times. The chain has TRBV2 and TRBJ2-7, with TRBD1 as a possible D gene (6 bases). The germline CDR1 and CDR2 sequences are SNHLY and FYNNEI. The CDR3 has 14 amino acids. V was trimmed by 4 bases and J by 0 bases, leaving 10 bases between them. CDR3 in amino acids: CASSAQGSSYEQYF. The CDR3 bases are TGTGCCAGCAGTGCGCAGGGGAGCTCCTACGAGCAGTACTTC.

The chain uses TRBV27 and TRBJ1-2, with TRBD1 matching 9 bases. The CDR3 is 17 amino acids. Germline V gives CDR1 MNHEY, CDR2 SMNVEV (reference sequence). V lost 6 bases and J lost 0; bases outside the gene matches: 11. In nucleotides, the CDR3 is TGTGCCAGCAGAGAGTTATTGGGACAGGGATCTAACTATGGCTACACCTTC. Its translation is CASRELLGQGSNYGYTF.

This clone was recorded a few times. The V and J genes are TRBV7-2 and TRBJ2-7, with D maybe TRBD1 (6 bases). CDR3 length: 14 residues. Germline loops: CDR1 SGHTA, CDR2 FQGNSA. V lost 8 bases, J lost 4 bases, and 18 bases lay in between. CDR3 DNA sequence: TGTGCCAGCTCGGTAACAGGGAATCGGTACGAGCAGTACTTC. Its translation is CASSVTGNRYEQYF.

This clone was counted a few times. The DNA of the CDR3 is TGTGCCAGCAGCCCGGGTTTTCTAAGCTCCTACGAGCAGTACTTC. Amino acid sequence: CASSPGFLSSYEQYF. The J gene is TRBJ2-7, the V gene TRBV5-6; no clear D gene. Germline V lookup: CDR1 SGHDT, CDR2 YYEEEE. Trimming shortened V by 4 bases and J by 0 bases, and 14 bases separated the two germline ends. The CDR3 has 15 amino acids.

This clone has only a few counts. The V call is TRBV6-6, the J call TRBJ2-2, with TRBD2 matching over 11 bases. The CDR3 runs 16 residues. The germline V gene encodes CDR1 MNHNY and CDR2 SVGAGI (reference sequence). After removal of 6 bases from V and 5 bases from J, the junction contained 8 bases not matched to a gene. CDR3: CASSATSGGLTGELFF. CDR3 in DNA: TGTGCCAGCAGCGCCACTAGCGGGGGCCTGACCGGGGAGCTGTTTTTT.

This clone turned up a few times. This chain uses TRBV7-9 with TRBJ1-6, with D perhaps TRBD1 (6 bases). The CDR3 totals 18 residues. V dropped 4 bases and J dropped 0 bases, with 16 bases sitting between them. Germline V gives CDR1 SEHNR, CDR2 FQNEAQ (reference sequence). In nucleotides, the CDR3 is TGTGCCAGCAGCTGTGCCCGACAGGTGAGCTCCTATAATTCACCCCTCCACTTT. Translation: CASSCARQVSSYNSPLHF. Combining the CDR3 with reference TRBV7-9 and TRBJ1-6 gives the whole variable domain DTGVSQNPRHKITKRGQNVTFRCDPISEHNRLYWYRQTLGQGPEFLTYFQNEAQLEKSRLLSDRFSAERPKGSFSTLEIQRTEQGDSAMYLCASSCARQVSSYNSPLHFGNGTRLTVT.

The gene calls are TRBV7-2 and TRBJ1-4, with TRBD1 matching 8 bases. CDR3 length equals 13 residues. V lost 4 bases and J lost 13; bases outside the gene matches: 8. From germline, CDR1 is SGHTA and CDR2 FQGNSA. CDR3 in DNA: TGTGCCAGCAGCTCCCGGGACAGGCTACGACTGTTTTTT. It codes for CASSSRDRLRLFF. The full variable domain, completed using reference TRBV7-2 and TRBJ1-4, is GAGVSQSPSNKVTEKGKDVELRCDPISGHTALYWYRQSLGQGLEFLIYFQGNSAPDKSGLPSDRFSAERTGGSVSTLTIQRTQQEDSAVYLCASSSRDRLRLFFGSGTQLSVL.

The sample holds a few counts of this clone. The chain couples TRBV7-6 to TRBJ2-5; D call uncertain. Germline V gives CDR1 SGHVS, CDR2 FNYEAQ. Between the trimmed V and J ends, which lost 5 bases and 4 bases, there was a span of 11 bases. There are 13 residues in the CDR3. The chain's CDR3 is CASSPQLGETQYF. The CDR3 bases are TGTGCCAGCAGCCCACAGCTGGGAGAGACCCAGTACTTC.

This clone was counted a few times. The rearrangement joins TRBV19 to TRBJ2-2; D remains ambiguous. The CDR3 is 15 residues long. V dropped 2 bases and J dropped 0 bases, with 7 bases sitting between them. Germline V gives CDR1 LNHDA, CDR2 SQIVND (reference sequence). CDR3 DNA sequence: TGTGCCAGTAGTATAAGAACAGCGAACACCGGGGAGCTGTTTTTT. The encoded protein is CASSIRTANTGELFF.

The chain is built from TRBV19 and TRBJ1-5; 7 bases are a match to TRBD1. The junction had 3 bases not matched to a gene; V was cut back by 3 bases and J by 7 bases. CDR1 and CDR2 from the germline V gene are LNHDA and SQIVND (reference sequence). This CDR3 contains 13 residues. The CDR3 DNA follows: TGTGCCAGTAGTATGACAGGGTCGCAGCCCCAGCATTTT. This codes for CASSMTGSQPQHF.

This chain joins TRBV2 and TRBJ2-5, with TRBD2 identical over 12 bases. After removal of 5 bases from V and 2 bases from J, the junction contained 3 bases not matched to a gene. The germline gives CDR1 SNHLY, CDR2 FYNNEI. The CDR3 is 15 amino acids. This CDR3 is CASSPGLAGQETQYF. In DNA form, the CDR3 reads TGTGCCAGCAGTCCGGGACTAGCGGGTCAAGAGACCCAGTACTTC.

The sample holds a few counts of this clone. This CDR3 reads CASSLTGAAGDTQYF. The CDR3 DNA follows: TGTGCCAGCAGCTTAACGGGGGCGGCGGGAGATACGCAGTATTTT. The rearrangement joins TRBV7-3 to TRBJ2-3, with D possibly TRBD1 on 6 matching bases. V was clipped by 0 bases and J by 5 bases, with 12 bases between them. CDR1 is SGHTA, CDR2 FQGTGA, per germline. The CDR3 has 15 amino acids. Full variable domain (rest looked up from reference TRBV7-3 and TRBJ2-3): GAGVSQTPSNKVTEKGKYVELRCDPISGHTALYWYRQSLGQGPEFLIYFQGTGAADDSGLPNDRFFAVRPEGSVSTLKIQRTERGDSAVYLCASSLTGAAGDTQYFGPGTRLTVL.

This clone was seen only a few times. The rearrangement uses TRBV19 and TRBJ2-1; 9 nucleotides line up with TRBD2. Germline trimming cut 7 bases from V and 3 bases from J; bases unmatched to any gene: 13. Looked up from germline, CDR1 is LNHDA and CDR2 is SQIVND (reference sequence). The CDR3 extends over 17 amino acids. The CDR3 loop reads CASNTASGARIYNEQFF. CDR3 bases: TGTGCCAGTAATACCGCTAGCGGGGCGCGAATCTACAATGAGCAGTTCTTC.

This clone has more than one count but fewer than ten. The CDR3 nucleotides are TGTGCCAGCAGTTTCAGGGGGTACAGCTCCTACGAGCAGTACTTC. Translated: CASSFRGYSSYEQYF. The chain joins TRBV28 to TRBJ2-7; 7 bases fit TRBD1. The germline CDR1 and CDR2 sequences are MDHEN and SYDVKM. This CDR3 region has 15 residues. The ends lost 3 bases at V and 0 bases at J; junction bases unmatched: 5.

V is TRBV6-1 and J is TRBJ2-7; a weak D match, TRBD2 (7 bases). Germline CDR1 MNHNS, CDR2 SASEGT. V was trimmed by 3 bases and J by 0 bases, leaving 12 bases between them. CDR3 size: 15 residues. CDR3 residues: CASSEGGASSYEQYF. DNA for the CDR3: TGTGCCAGCAGTGAGGGGGGGGCCAGCTCCTACGAGCAGTACTTC.